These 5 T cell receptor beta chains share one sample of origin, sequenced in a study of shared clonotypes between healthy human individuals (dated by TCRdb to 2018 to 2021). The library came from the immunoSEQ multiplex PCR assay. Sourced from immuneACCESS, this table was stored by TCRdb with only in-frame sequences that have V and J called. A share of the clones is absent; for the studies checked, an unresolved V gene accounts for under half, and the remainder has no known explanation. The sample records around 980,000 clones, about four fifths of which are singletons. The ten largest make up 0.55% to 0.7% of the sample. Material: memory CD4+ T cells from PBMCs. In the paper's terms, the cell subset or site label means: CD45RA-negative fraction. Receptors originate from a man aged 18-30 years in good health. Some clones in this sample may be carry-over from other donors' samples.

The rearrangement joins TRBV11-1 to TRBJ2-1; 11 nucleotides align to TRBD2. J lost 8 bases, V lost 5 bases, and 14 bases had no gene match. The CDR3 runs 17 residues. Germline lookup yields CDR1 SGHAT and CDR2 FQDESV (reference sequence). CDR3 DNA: TGTGCCAGCAGCCCAGATAGACTAGCGGGATGGGGCTATGAGCAGTTCTTC. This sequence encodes CASSPDRLAGWGYEQFF. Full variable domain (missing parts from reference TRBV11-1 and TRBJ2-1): EAEVAQSPRYKITEKSQAVAFWCDPISGHATLYWYRQILGQGPELLVQFQDESVVDDSQLPKDRFSAERLKGVDSTLKIQPAELGDSAMYLCASSPDRLAGWGYEQFFGPGTRLTVL.

In DNA, the CDR3 is TGTGCCAGCAGCTCGAACTTGTGGCGAGGCGGAGGGCATTACGAGCAGTACTTC. This sequence encodes CASSSNLWRGGGHYEQYF. V is TRBV12-1 and J is TRBJ2-7; the table's D call TRBD2 went unverified against the DNA. TRBV12-1 is shown as a pseudogene. This CDR3 region has 18 residues.

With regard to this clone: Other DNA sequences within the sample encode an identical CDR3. The CDR3 here is CASSLGQMNTEAFF. Written as DNA, the CDR3 is TGTGCCAGCAGTTTAGGACAGATGAACACTGAAGCTTTCTTT. The chain has TRBV28 and TRBJ1-1; tentative D call: TRBD1 (6 bases). The CDR3 has 14 amino acids. Trimming shortened V by 2 bases and J by 0 bases, and 7 bases separated the two germline ends. Germline CDR1 and CDR2: MDHEN and SYDVKM.

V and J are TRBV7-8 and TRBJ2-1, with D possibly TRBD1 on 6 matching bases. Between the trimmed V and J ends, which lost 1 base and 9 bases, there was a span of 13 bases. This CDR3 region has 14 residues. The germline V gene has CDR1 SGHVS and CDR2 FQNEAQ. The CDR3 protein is CASSLGQGYGEQFF. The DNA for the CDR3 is TGTGCCAGCAGCTTAGGGCAGGGGTACGGTGAGCAGTTCTTC.

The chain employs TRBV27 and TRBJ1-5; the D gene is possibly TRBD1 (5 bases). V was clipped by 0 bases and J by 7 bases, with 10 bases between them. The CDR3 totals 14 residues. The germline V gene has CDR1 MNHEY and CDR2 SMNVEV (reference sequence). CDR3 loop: CASSLSRVGQPQHF. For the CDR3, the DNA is TGTGCCAGCAGTTTATCCAGGGTTGGACAGCCCCAGCATTTT.